Listed below are T cell receptor beta chains from one sample, sequenced in a study of regulatory T cells in long-lasting Graves disease. Via MiXCR, TCRdb re-called the multiplex PCR reads, giving one row per CDR3 protein. The sample lists about 530,000 distinct CDR3 sequences, about 16% occurring once. These sequences were also reported in another study, on T cells in Graves' hyperthyroidism and ophthalmopathy.

The sequenced sample was peripheral blood mononuclear cells (PBMCs), obtained at new diagnosis, from a patient treated with antithyroid drugs. These receptors were taken from a woman aged 35 to 59 with Graves disease. CDR3s include the opening cysteine and the closing phenylalanine or tryptophan. Each record gives: CDR3 length, D gene, V gene, CDR3 protein. D genes are given only for firm matches.

CDR3 length: 15
D gene: -
V gene: TRBV27
CDR3 protein: CASSWGPGANEKLFF

CDR3 length: 14
D gene: -
V gene: TRBV28
CDR3 protein: CASRKRTLNTEAFF

CDR3 length: 16
D gene: -
V gene: TRBV28
CDR3 protein: CASSSPGFRRDTEAFF

CDR3 length: 16
D gene: -
V gene: TRBV19
CDR3 protein: CASSAIFSYTNYEQYF

CDR3 length: 13
D gene: -
V gene: TRBV15
CDR3 protein: CATKKAINSPLHF

CDR3 length: 14
D gene: -
V gene: TRBV28
CDR3 protein: CASRPLSANEKLFF

CDR3 length: 15
D gene: TRBD1
V gene: TRBV6-1
CDR3 protein: CASKIQGASYNEQFF

CDR3 length: 13
D gene: -
V gene: TRBV3-1
CDR3 protein: CASSHGVAYEQYF

CDR3 length: 15
D gene: TRBD2
V gene: TRBV11-1
CDR3 protein: CASSAGVTLGDTQYF

CDR3 length: 15
D gene: -
V gene: TRBV12-3/TRBV12-4
CDR3 protein: CASRVGRGNYNEQFF

CDR3 length: 14
D gene: TRBD1
V gene: TRBV12-3/TRBV12-4
CDR3 protein: CASRQQGVNYGYTF

CDR3 length: 14
D gene: -
V gene: TRBV18
CDR3 protein: CASSPVTGNQPQHF

CDR3 length: 15
D gene: -
V gene: TRBV5-1
CDR3 protein: CASSLAGISSTEAFF

CDR3 length: 13
D gene: -
V gene: TRBV4-2
CDR3 protein: CASSQDSPDTQYF

CDR3 length: 12
D gene: -
V gene: TRBV29-1
CDR3 protein: CSVEGTDYEQYF

CDR3 length: 13
D gene: -
V gene: TRBV6-1
CDR3 protein: CASSDLLNQPQHF

CDR3 length: 11
D gene: -
V gene: TRBV10-3
CDR3 protein: CAINRGTEAFF

CDR3 length: 14
D gene: -
V gene: TRBV11-3
CDR3 protein: CASSPTTSSYEQYF

CDR3 length: 13
D gene: -
V gene: TRBV6-5
CDR3 protein: CASSYSDSYGYTF

CDR3 length: 15
D gene: TRBD1
V gene: TRBV5-1
CDR3 protein: CASTPGQGGRETQYF

CDR3 length: 13
D gene: -
V gene: TRBV12-3/TRBV12-4
CDR3 protein: CASRVQGLSGYTF

CDR3 length: 14
D gene: -
V gene: TRBV2
CDR3 protein: CASRPSDVNGEQFF

CDR3 length: 15
D gene: -
V gene: TRBV3-1
CDR3 protein: CASSQGAWSPGELFF

CDR3 length: 15
D gene: TRBD1
V gene: TRBV11-3
CDR3 protein: CASRSRTGGDYGYTF

CDR3 length: 12
D gene: -
V gene: TRBV6-1
CDR3 protein: CASRIQGREAFF

CDR3 length: 14
D gene: -
V gene: TRBV6-1
CDR3 protein: CASSKAFSGNTIYF

CDR3 length: 13
D gene: -
V gene: TRBV5-1
CDR3 protein: CASSPGVYNEQFF

CDR3 length: 17
D gene: -
V gene: TRBV28
CDR3 protein: CASSLSTYGGRPETQYF

CDR3 length: 16
D gene: -
V gene: TRBV5-1
CDR3 protein: CASSLVAHMNTGELFF

CDR3 length: 14
D gene: -
V gene: TRBV27
CDR3 protein: CASSPLRGGNGQFF

CDR3 length: 14
D gene: TRBD1
V gene: TRBV12-3/TRBV12-4
CDR3 protein: CASNPQGGYGELFF

CDR3 length: 16
D gene: -
V gene: TRBV7-9
CDR3 protein: CASSLASSGATDTQYF